A selection of T cell receptor beta chains follows, all from one sample in a study of OX40 agonist ivuxolimab in advanced cancers. The assay was immunoSEQ multiplex PCR, and TCRdb's table has in-frame clones only and misses some. The sample includes fewer than 90,000 clones, 85% to 95% seen only once; the top ten take roughly 6.4%. The sample in question was CD4+ or CD8+ T cells sorted from blood, obtained in a trial of the OX40 agonist ivuxolimab. The origin of the receptors is an adult with an advanced solid tumor such as melanoma, head and neck, liver or kidney cancer. The CDR3 runs from the conserved cysteine through the conserved F or W. Each record gives: CDR3 DNA, CDR3 protein, clone size, J gene, D gene, V gene. A D gene is named only where the DNA matches it firmly. Only part of the rows carry a size: once, few, many, or a class if the clone is expanded.

cdr3_nt: TGTGCCAGCAGTGTTGTCCATCCAGCGGGGGGACAAGCCAAAAACATTCAGTACTTC
cdr3_aa: CASSVVHPAGGQAKNIQYF
clone_size: NA
j_call: TRBJ2-4
d_call: TRBD2
v_call: TRBV6-1

cdr3_nt: TGTGCCAGCAGCTCCCGGGACAGGGAGGCAGATACGCAGTATTTT
cdr3_aa: CASSSRDREADTQYF
clone_size: once
j_call: TRBJ2-3
d_call: TRBD1
v_call: TRBV7-4

cdr3_nt: TGCAGCGTTCATACCGGGACAGGGGGCTTTTTGTCAGAGACCCAGTACTTC
cdr3_aa: CSVHTGTGGFLSETQYF
clone_size: NA
j_call: TRBJ2-5
d_call: TRBD1
v_call: TRBV29-1

cdr3_nt: TGCGCCAGCAGCCTGGAGGGAGGGGGTAATGAAAAACTGTTTTTT
cdr3_aa: CASSLEGGGNEKLFF
clone_size: NA
j_call: TRBJ1-4
d_call: NA
v_call: TRBV5-1

cdr3_nt: TGTGCCAGCAGCCCCACCGGGACCGTCACAGATACGCAGTATTTT
cdr3_aa: CASSPTGTVTDTQYF
clone_size: NA
j_call: TRBJ2-3
d_call: NA
v_call: TRBV9

cdr3_nt: TGTGCCAGCAGCCAAAACGCTCAGGGAGACTATGGCTACACCTTC
cdr3_aa: CASSQNAQGDYGYTF
clone_size: NA
j_call: TRBJ1-2
d_call: NA
v_call: TRBV27

cdr3_nt: TGCGCCAGCAGTGATGTTCGGGGGTCCGACACAGATACGCAGTATTTT
cdr3_aa: CASSDVRGSDTDTQYF
clone_size: NA
j_call: TRBJ2-3
d_call: NA
v_call: TRBV10-1

cdr3_nt: TGCGCCAGCAGCCCCTGGACAGGGCTGAACACTGAAGCTTTCTTT
cdr3_aa: CASSPWTGLNTEAFF
clone_size: NA
j_call: TRBJ1-1
d_call: TRBD1
v_call: TRBV4-1

cdr3_nt: TGTGCCAGCATTGCGTTGGGGGGCTCGAACACTGAAGCTTTCTTT
cdr3_aa: CASIALGGSNTEAFF
clone_size: NA
j_call: TRBJ1-1
d_call: NA
v_call: TRBV27

cdr3_nt: TGTGCTAGTGGTTTGTCCCGGGGCAATGAGCAGTTCTTC
cdr3_aa: CASGLSRGNEQFF
clone_size: NA
j_call: TRBJ2-1
d_call: NA
v_call: TRBV12-5